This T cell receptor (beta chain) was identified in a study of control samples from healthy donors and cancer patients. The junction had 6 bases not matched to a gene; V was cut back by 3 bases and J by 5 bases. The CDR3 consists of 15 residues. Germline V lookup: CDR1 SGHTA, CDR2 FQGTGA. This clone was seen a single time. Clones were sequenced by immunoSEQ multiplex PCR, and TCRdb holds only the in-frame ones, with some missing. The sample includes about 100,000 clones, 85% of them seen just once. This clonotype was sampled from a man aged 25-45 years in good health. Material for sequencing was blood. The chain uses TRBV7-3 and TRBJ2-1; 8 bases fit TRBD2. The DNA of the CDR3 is TGTGCCAGCAGCTTCAGGCGGGGGGACAACAATGAGCAGTTCTTC. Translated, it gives CASSFRRGDNNEQFF.